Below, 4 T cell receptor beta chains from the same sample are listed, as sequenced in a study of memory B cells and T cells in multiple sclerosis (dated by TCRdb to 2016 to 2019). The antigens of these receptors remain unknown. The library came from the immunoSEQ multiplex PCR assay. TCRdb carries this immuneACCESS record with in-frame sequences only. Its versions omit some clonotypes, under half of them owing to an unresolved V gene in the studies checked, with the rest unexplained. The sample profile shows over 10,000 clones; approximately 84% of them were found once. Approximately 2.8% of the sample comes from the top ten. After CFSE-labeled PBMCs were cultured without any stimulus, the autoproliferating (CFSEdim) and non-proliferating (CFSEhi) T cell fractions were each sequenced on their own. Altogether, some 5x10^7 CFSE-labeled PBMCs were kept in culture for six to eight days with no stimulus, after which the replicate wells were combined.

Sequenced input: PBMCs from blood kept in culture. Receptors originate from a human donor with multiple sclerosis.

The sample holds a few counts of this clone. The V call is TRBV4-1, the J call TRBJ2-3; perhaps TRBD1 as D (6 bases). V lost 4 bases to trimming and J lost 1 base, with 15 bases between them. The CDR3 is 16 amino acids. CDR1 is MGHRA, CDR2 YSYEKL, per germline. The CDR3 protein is CASSPYSGTRTDTQYF. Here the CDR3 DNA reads TGCGCCAGCAGCCCCTACTCCGGGACACGCACAGATACGCAGTATTTT.

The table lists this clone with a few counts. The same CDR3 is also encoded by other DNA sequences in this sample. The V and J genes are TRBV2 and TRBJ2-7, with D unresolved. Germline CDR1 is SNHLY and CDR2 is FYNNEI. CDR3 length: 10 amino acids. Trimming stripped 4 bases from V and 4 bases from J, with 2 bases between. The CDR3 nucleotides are TGTGCCAGCAGTGGATACGAGCAGTACTTC. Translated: CASSGYEQYF.

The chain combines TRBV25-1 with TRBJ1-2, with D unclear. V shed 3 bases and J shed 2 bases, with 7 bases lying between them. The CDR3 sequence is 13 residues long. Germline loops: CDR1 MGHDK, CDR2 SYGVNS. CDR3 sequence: CASSDGQNYGYTF. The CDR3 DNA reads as TGTGCCAGCAGTGACGGGCAGAACTATGGCTACACCTTC.

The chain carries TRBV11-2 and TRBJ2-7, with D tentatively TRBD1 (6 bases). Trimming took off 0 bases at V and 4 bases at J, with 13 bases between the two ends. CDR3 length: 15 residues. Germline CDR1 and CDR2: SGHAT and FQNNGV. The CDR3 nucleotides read TGTGCCAGCAGCTTAGAGGGGGCGCGGGCTTACGAGCAGTACTTC. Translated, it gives CASSLEGARAYEQYF.